The 32 T cell receptor beta chains listed next were all sequenced from one sample in a study of chemoradiotherapy in HPV16-positive cancers. TCRdb keeps only in-frame clones here, not all; method: immunoSEQ multiplex PCR. The sample has roughly 3,900 clones; around 90% are singletons. Sequenced here: tumor tissue, sampled from a patient who underwent chemoradiotherapy. Every receptor here comes from a human donor with HPV-associated anogenital cancer.

This sequence joins TRBV19 and TRBJ1-2, with 7 bases identical to TRBD1. Germline loops: CDR1 LNHDA, CDR2 SQIVND (reference sequence). The CDR3 has 15 residues. With 7 bases clipped from V and 4 bases from J, the junction kept 12 bases outside the gene matches. CDR3 sequence reads: CASTTVGQAGYGYTF. DNA of the CDR3: TGTGCCAGTACCACCGTCGGACAGGCGGGCTATGGCTACACCTTC.

The V gene is TRBV5-1, the J gene TRBJ1-1; tentative D call: TRBD1 (5 bases). The CDR3 runs to 13 residues. Germline values: CDR1 SGHRS, CDR2 YFSETQ. With 4 bases removed from V and 3 bases from J, the gap between germline ends came to 10 bases. In DNA, the CDR3 is TGCGCCAGCAGCCGGGGACCAGACACTGAAGCTTTCTTT. Translated, it gives CASSRGPDTEAFF.

V and J are TRBV10-1 and TRBJ1-1; D may be TRBD1 (5 bases). The ends were cut back, 4 bases at V and 11 bases at J, with 17 bases in the middle. The CDR3 loop spans 13 amino acids. The germline CDR1 and CDR2 sequences are WNHNN and SYGVQD (reference sequence). In nucleotides, the CDR3 is TGCGCCAGCAGTGGAAGAAGAGGGGCAGAGGCTTTCTTT. It codes for CASSGRRGAEAFF.

The chain links TRBV7-7 to TRBJ2-3; D perhaps matches TRBD2 (7 bases). Germline CDR1 and CDR2: SSHAT and FNYEAQ (reference sequence). The CDR3 consists of 15 residues. Trimming pared 2 bases from V and 4 bases from J, leaving 13 bases between. The CDR3 reads CASSLSGAGADTQYF. The CDR3, as DNA: TGTGCCAGCAGCTTAAGCGGGGCAGGGGCAGATACGCAGTATTTT.

The chain links TRBV15 to TRBJ2-7, with unresolved D. Trimming took 0 bases from V and 4 from J, leaving 10 bases between them. This CDR3 is 14 amino acids long. The V gene's germline CDR1 is LNHNV and CDR2 YYDKDF (reference sequence). CDR3 amino acids: CATSRESAGYEQYF. The CDR3 region has the DNA TGTGCCACCAGCAGAGAGTCCGCAGGATACGAGCAGTACTTC. The full variable domain, its missing parts supplied by reference TRBV15 and TRBJ2-7, is DAMVIQNPRYQVTQFGKPVTLSCSQTLNHNVMYWYQQKSSQAPKLLFHYYDKDFNNEADTPDNFQSRRPNTSFCFLDIRSPGLGDTAMYLCATSRESAGYEQYFGPGTRLTVT.

This chain joins TRBV6-1 and TRBJ1-5; 7 nucleotides agree with TRBD1. Germline loops: CDR1 MNHNS, CDR2 SASEGT. Unmatched junction bases numbered 4, after V lost 1 base and J lost 1 base. This CDR3 spans 16 amino acids. In DNA form, the CDR3 reads TGTGCCAGCAGTGAAGGGGGACAGATGAGCAATCAGCCCCAGCATTTT. Translating it yields CASSEGGQMSNQPQHF.

The chain joins TRBV5-5 to TRBJ1-6, with 7 nucleotides matching TRBD1. Looked up from germline, CDR1 is SGHKS and CDR2 is YYEKEE (reference sequence). V was clipped by 0 bases and J by 9 bases; unmatched bases: 9. This CDR3 region has 16 residues. DNA of the CDR3: TGTGCCAGCAGCTTGGGGAGACAGGGATCTCGTTCACCCCTCCACTTT. Its translation: CASSLGRQGSRSPLHF.

This clone came up a few times. This chain's CDR3 is CASSLVRGRVGDTDTQYF. The CDR3 DNA follows: TGTGCCAGCAGCTTAGTTAGGGGCAGGGTTGGGGACACAGATACGCAGTATTTT. The chain employs TRBV11-2 and TRBJ2-3; possible D gene TRBD1, 5 bases. The CDR3 covers 18 residues. Trimming removed 1 base at V and 2 bases at J, with 19 bases between. Germline assignment: CDR1 SGHAT and CDR2 FQNNGV.

The rearrangement joins TRBV5-1 to TRBJ2-7; 9 bases map to TRBD1. The CDR3 has 15 amino acids. V trimming: 4 bases; J trimming: 3 bases; junction bases outside the gene matches: 8. In germline, CDR1 is SGHRS, CDR2 YFSETQ. The CDR3 spells CASSRGQGRYYEQYF. In DNA, the CDR3 is TGCGCCAGCAGCCGAGGACAGGGGCGATACTACGAGCAGTACTTC.

The chain links TRBV4-1 to TRBJ1-4; D gene uncertain. V was cut by 1 base and J by 0 bases, with 12 bases left in between. The CDR3 totals 17 residues. Germline lookup yields CDR1 MGHRA and CDR2 YSYEKL. The CDR3 bases are TGCGCCAGCAGCCAAGGAGTGGTGGCGGCAACTAATGAAAAACTGTTTTTT. It translates to CASSQGVVAATNEKLFF.

This chain connects TRBV27 to TRBJ1-2; 11 bases match TRBD1. The CDR3 spans 17 residues. The V segment lost 6 bases and the J segment 3 bases; nucleotides outside the gene matches: 12. Germline V CDR1 and CDR2: MNHEY, SMNVEV (reference sequence). CDR3 sequence: CASSAISRDRGYYGYTF. The CDR3 region has the DNA TGTGCCAGCAGCGCCATAAGCCGGGACAGGGGGTACTATGGCTACACCTTC.

The rearrangement uses TRBV10-3 and TRBJ1-4, with D tentatively TRBD1 (5 bases). The germline V gene encodes CDR1 ENHRY and CDR2 SYGVKD. V lost 1 base, J lost 10 bases, and 16 bases lay in between. The CDR3 has 15 residues. In DNA form, the CDR3 reads TGTGCCATCAGTGAGTACGGGCCTCAGGGAGGAAAACTGTTTTTT. Protein: CAISEYGPQGGKLFF.

This clone was observed once. CDR3 residues: CAWAPGGRTEAFF. The DNA for the CDR3 is TGTGCCTGGGCTCCAGGGGGTCGCACTGAAGCTTTCTTT. The V gene is TRBV30, the J gene TRBJ1-1; 7 positions agree with TRBD1. The length of the CDR3 is 13 residues. Germline V gives CDR1 GTSNPN, CDR2 SVGIG (reference sequence). The V and J ends lost 5 bases and 4 bases, in that order; junction bases with no gene match: 7.

The V call is TRBV30, the J call TRBJ2-7; D is unclear. CDR1 is GTSNPN, CDR2 SVGIG, per germline (reference sequence). CDR3 length: 14 residues. V gave up 2 bases and J gave up 0 bases, with 11 bases separating them. CDR3 protein: CAWSRSPGSYEQYF. The DNA for the CDR3 is TGTGCCTGGAGTAGGTCGCCGGGCTCCTACGAGCAGTACTTC.

The CDR3 region is CASSPLQGSYEQYF. In DNA, the CDR3 is TGTGCCAGCTCACCACTACAGGGATCCTACGAGCAGTACTTC. The chain uses TRBV18 and TRBJ2-7; a weak D match, TRBD1 (6 bases). Trimming pared 1 base from V and 1 base from J, leaving 8 bases between. Germline V lookup: CDR1 KGHSH, CDR2 LQKENI. This CDR3 spans 14 amino acids.

J is TRBJ2-3 and V is TRBV18, with TRBD1 matching over 10 bases. This CDR3 comprises 16 residues. The junction had 10 bases not matched to a gene; V was cut back by 4 bases and J by 6 bases. CDR1 and CDR2 (germline): KGHSH, LQKENI. CDR3 residues: CASSLTRTGGPDTQYF. In nucleotides, the CDR3 is TGTGCCAGCTCACTGACCCGGACAGGGGGACCTGATACGCAGTATTTT.

This clone has only a few counts. This chain joins TRBV13 and TRBJ2-1, with D perhaps TRBD2 (6 bases). Per the germline V gene, CDR1 is PRHDT and CDR2 is FYEKMQ (reference sequence). Between the trimmed V and J ends, which lost 5 bases and 5 bases, there was a span of 16 bases. This CDR3 comprises 15 residues. The CDR3 protein is CASSPSSGIDNEQFF. The DNA for the CDR3 is TGTGCCAGCAGCCCTAGTAGCGGAATAGACAATGAGCAGTTCTTC.

V gene TRBV28 combines with J gene TRBJ2-5; 9 positions agree with TRBD1. This CDR3 is built from 14 residues. CDR1 MDHEN and CDR2 SYDVKM come from the germline V gene. V was clipped by 5 bases and J by 5 bases; unmatched bases: 6. The CDR3 reads CASSPQTGGETQYF. CDR3 nucleotides: TGTGCCAGCAGTCCGCAAACAGGGGGCGAGACCCAGTACTTC.

The genes are TRBV2 and TRBJ1-2; TRBD1 is a possible D gene (6 bases). Trimming left V 8 bases short and J 4 bases short, with 20 bases between. The CDR3 is made up of 15 amino acids. The germline V gene encodes CDR1 SNHLY and CDR2 FYNNEI. The CDR3 protein is CASQDRTASFYGYTF. CDR3 bases: TGTGCCAGCCAAGATCGGACAGCTTCTTTCTATGGCTACACCTTC.

This chain connects TRBV4-3 to TRBJ1-1, with 7 bases that match TRBD1. CDR1 and CDR2 from the germline V gene are LGHNA and YSLEER. The V gene end was trimmed by 4 bases and the J gene end by 4 bases; junction bases not matched to a gene: 6. The CDR3 has 14 amino acids. The CDR3 coding sequence is TGCGCCAGCAGCCCTCTAGGACAGGCCACTGAAGCTTTCTTT. This encodes CASSPLGQATEAFF.

This clone was detected a few times. The chain joins TRBV5-1 to TRBJ1-6, with a possible D match to TRBD1 (6 bases). The germline V gene encodes CDR1 SGHRS and CDR2 YFSETQ. The CDR3 spans 16 residues. Trimming cost V 5 bases and J 2 bases, with 14 bases left between them. CDR3 loop: CASSGGTSAYNSPLHF. Here the CDR3 DNA reads TGCGCCAGCAGTGGGGGGACATCAGCCTATAATTCACCCCTCCACTTT.

The CDR3 is CASRQQGAAGELFF. The CDR3 DNA reads as TGTGCCAGCAGACAACAGGGGGCGGCCGGGGAGCTGTTTTTT. This sequence joins TRBV6-1 and TRBJ2-2, with TRBD1 matching over 9 bases. The CDR3 loop spans 14 amino acids. Germline values: CDR1 MNHNS, CDR2 SASEGT. Trimming at V came to 6 bases and at J to 6 bases, leaving 5 bases not matched to a gene.

The chain links TRBV30 to TRBJ1-1, with 7 nucleotides matching TRBD1. Germline V CDR1 and CDR2: GTSNPN, SVGIG (reference sequence). V gave up 7 bases and J gave up 0 bases; unmatched junction bases: 11. CDR3 length equals 15 residues. The CDR3 bases are TGTGCCTATTCCGTAGGACAGGTCCTGAACACTGAAGCTTTCTTT. Translation gives CAYSVGQVLNTEAFF.

This chain links TRBV10-3 with TRBJ2-7; no clear D gene. CDR1 is ENHRY and CDR2 is SYGVKD in the germline V gene. Trimming took off 4 bases at V and 5 bases at J, with 6 bases between the two ends. The CDR3 runs 11 residues. CDR3 in DNA: TGTGCCATCAGTGTTCTGGACGAGCAGTACTTC. Protein product: CAISVLDEQYF.

This rearrangement joins TRBV18 to TRBJ1-2; D unresolved. V shed 3 bases and J shed 0 bases, with 14 bases lying between them. The CDR3 is 16 residues long. Germline assignment: CDR1 KGHSH and CDR2 LQKENI. The CDR3 reads CASSPDGQLANYGYTF. As DNA, the CDR3 is TGTGCCAGCTCACCCGACGGCCAGTTAGCTAACTATGGCTACACCTTC.

A single count supports this clone. The rearrangement links TRBV18 to TRBJ1-4; D is ambiguous. The germline gives CDR1 KGHSH, CDR2 LQKENI. V lost 4 bases and J lost 7, with 7 bases in between. CDR3 length: 12 amino acids. The chain's CDR3 is CASSLGSEKLFF. CDR3 DNA sequence: TGTGCCAGCTCACTAGGGAGTGAAAAACTGTTTTTT.

The chain joins TRBV7-3 to TRBJ1-1; D gene unclear. CDR3 size: 13 residues. Trimming stripped 5 bases from V and 4 bases from J, with 11 bases between. Germline loops: CDR1 SGHTA, CDR2 FQGTGA. The CDR3 region is CASSLKRRTEAFF. The CDR3 coding sequence is TGTGCCAGCAGCCTTAAGAGGCGCACTGAAGCTTTCTTT.

This chain joins TRBV5-1 and TRBJ2-6; tentative D call: TRBD2 (5 bases). The length of the CDR3 is 14 residues. From germline, CDR1 is SGHRS and CDR2 YFSETQ. Trimming stripped 4 bases from V and 3 bases from J, with 8 bases between. The CDR3 bases are TGCGCCAGCAGCCAGAGGGTTGGGGCCAACGTCCTGACTTTC. It specifies CASSQRVGANVLTF.

The chain is built from TRBV11-3 and TRBJ1-5; D remains ambiguous. The CDR3 loop spans 15 amino acids. From germline, CDR1 is SGHNT and CDR2 YENEEA. V gave up 0 bases and J gave up 2 bases, with 8 bases separating them. The CDR3 DNA is TGTGCCAGCAGCTTAGAGGTACACGGCAATCAGCCCCAGCATTTT. This translates into CASSLEVHGNQPQHF.

V and J are TRBV28 and TRBJ2-4; the match to TRBD1 covers 9 bases. The CDR3 extends over 15 amino acids. Trimming cost V 5 bases and J 3 bases; bases outside gene matches: 5. Germline V lookup: CDR1 MDHEN, CDR2 SYDVKM. CDR3 in DNA: TGTGCCAGCAGTCAGGACAGGGGTGGCAAAAACATTCAGTACTTC. This codes for CASSQDRGGKNIQYF.

The rearrangement uses TRBV11-2 and TRBJ2-7; 10 positions agree with TRBD1. CDR1 and CDR2 (germline): SGHAT, FQNNGV. The CDR3 runs to 14 residues. Trimming took 3 bases from V and 1 from J; bases not matched to a gene: 0. CDR3 sequence: CASSLDRGSYEQYF. In DNA form, the CDR3 reads TGTGCCAGCAGCTTGGACAGGGGGTCCTACGAGCAGTACTTC.

The chain combines TRBV5-1 with TRBJ1-1, with D unclear. The CDR3 is 14 residues long. Trimming left V 0 bases short and J 5 bases short, with 11 bases between. Germline lookup yields CDR1 SGHRS and CDR2 YFSETQ. CDR3 sequence (DNA): TGCGCCAGCAGCTTGGTAGCGGGTGGGACTGAAGCTTTCTTT. It encodes CASSLVAGGTEAFF.